The source of this T cell receptor (beta chain) is a study of T cell responses to AZD1222 COVID-19 vaccine. Germline assignment: CDR1 SGHRS and CDR2 YFSETQ. CDR3 length: 14 residues. V gave up 2 bases and J gave up 8 bases, with 11 bases separating them. A note on this clone: What it binds is unknown.

Sequencing was performed with immunoSEQ multiplex PCR; in TCRdb, only in-frame clones are kept and a portion is missing. The sample holds about 48,000 clones; 89% are singletons and the top ten take approximately 5.3%. Notes on the study in general: The study reported that nearly half of spike-specific TCRs target unmutated variant regions. Compared with day 0, the breadth and depth of the Spike-specific TCR repertoire rose significantly after two doses of AZD1222. White British donors predominated, females outnumbered males, and clonal diversity was possibly underestimated. Repertoires were obtained solely post-peak T cell response.

The J gene is TRBJ1-6, the V gene TRBV5-1, with a possible D match to TRBD1 (5 bases). The sequencing used peripheral blood, collected 28 days after the second AZD1222 dose. The clonotype comes from an adult who received the AZD1222 COVID-19 vaccine. The CDR3 loop reads CASSFQGSDSPLHF. CDR3 bases: TGCGCCAGCAGCTTTCAGGGTAGTGATTCACCCCTCCACTTT.